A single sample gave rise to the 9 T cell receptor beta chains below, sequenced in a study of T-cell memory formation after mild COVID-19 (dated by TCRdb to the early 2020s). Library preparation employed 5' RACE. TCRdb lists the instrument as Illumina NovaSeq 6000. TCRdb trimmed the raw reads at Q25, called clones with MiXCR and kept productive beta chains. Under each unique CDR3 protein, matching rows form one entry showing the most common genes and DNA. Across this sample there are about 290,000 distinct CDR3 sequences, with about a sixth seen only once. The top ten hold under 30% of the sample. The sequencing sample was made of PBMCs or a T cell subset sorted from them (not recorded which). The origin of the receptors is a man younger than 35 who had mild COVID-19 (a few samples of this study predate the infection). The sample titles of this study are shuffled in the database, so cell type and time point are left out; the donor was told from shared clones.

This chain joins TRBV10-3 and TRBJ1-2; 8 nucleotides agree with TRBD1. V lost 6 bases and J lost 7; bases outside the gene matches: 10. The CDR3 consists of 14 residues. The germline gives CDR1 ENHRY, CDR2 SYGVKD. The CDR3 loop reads CAIRIDRGLSGYTF. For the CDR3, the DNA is TGTGCCATCAGGATAGACAGGGGATTATCTGGCTACACCTTC.

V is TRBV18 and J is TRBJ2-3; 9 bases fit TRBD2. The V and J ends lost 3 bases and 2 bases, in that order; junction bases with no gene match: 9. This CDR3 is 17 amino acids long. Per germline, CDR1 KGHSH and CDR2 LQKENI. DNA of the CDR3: TGTGCCAGCTCACCCGAGCGGGGGGTCGCTCCCACAGATACGCAGTATTTT. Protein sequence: CASSPERGVAPTDTQYF.

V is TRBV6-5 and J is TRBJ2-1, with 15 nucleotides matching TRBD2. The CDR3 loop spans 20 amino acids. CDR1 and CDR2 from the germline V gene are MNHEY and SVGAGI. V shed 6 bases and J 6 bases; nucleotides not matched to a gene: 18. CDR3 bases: TGTGCCAGCAGCAGACAACAGGGACTAGCGGGGGGTTCCCTGGTCAATGAGCAGTTCTTC. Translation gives CASSRQQGLAGGSLVNEQFF.

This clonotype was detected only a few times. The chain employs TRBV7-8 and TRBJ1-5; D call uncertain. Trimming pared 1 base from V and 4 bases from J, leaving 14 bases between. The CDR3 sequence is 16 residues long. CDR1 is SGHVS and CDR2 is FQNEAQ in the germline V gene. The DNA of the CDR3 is TGTGCCAGCAGCTTAGGCGGTGTTGGGTGGAATCAGCCCCAGCATTTT. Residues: CASSLGGVGWNQPQHF.

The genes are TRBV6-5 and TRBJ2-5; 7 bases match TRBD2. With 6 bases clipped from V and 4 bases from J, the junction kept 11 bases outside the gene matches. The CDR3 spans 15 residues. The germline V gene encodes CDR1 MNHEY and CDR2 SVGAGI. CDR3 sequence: CASSPAGDPPETQYF. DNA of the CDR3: TGTGCCAGCAGCCCCGCGGGGGACCCCCCAGAGACCCAGTACTTC.

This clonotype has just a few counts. This chain's CDR3 is CASSWGQGQYEQYF. The DNA for the CDR3 is TGTGCCAGCAGCTGGGGACAGGGACAATACGAGCAGTACTTC. The rearrangement joins TRBV5-4 to TRBJ2-7; 9 bases align to TRBD1. There are 14 residues in the CDR3. Germline V gene sequence: CDR1 SGHNT, CDR2 YYREEE (reference sequence). V was pared by 3 bases and J by 4 bases, with 5 bases of the junction left unmatched.

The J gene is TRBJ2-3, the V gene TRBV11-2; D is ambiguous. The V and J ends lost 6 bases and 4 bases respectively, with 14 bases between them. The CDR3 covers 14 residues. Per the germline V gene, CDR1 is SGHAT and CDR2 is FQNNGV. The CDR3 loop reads CASRSGVAADTQYF. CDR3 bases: TGTGCCAGCAGGAGTGGGGTGGCGGCAGATACGCAGTATTTT.

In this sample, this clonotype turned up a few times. The CDR3 DNA follows: TGTGCCAGCAGCGTAGGGCCCCCAGCGGGGGGATTCAATGAGCAGTTCTTC. This encodes CASSVGPPAGGFNEQFF. The V gene is TRBV9, the J gene TRBJ2-1, with 9 bases matching TRBD2. This CDR3 contains 17 residues. The germline V gene has CDR1 SGDLS and CDR2 YYNGEE. The trim removed 0 bases at V and 6 bases at J, leaving 10 bases unmatched.

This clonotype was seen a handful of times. The CDR3 sequence is CASSLEGQGAGYTF. The CDR3 region has the DNA TGTGCCAGCAGCCTCGAGGGACAGGGGGCGGGCTACACCTTC. The chain uses TRBV7-2 and TRBJ1-2; 12 bases are a match to TRBD1. The CDR3 length is 14 residues. CDR1 and CDR2 (germline): SGHTA, FQGNSA. Trimming took 5 bases from V and 8 from J; bases not matched to a gene: 6.